What follows describes a single TCR beta chain. As yet, its antigen is unknown. Sequenced by immunoSEQ multiplex PCR; TCRdb stores in-frame clones only, minus some. This table holds around 78,000 clones, 90% found once. The CDR3 sequence is 13 residues long. Germline V CDR1 and CDR2: LGHDT, YNNKEL (reference sequence). V was clipped by 10 bases and J by 3 bases, with 13 bases between them. The sample belongs to a study of T cell responses to AZD1222 COVID-19 vaccine. At the level of the study: Pooled together were second doses at about 4 or about 12 weeks. The study, taken as a whole, reports: Sampling that yielded the repertoires occurred only after the peak T cell response. Dominant CD4 TCR responses targeted spike regions 160-218 and 743-854.

This specimen consisted of peripheral blood, obtained on day 0 of AZD1222 vaccination. V gene TRBV3-1 (or the pseudogene TRBV3-2) combines with J gene TRBJ1-3; D perhaps matches TRBD1 (5 bases). The TCR was taken from an adult in good health. CDR3: CATPGLGGNTIYF. As DNA, the CDR3 is TGTGCCACACCGGGGCTTGGTGGAAACACCATATATTTT.